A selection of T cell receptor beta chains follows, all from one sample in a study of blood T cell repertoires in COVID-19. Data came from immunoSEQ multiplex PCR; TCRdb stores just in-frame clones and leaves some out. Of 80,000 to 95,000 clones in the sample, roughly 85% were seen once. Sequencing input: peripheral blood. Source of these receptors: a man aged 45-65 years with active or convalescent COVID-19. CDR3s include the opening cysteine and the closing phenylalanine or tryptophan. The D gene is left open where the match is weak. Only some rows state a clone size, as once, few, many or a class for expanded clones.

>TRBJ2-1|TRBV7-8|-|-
TGTGCCAGCAGCTTTGGGGCACCGTACAATGAGCAGTTCTTC
CASSFGAPYNEQFF
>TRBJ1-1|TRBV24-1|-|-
TGTGCCACCAGTGAACCCGGGACAACAGAAGCTTTCTTT
CATSEPGTTEAFF
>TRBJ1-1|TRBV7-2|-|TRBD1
TGTGCCAGCAGCTCACAGGGGGCGGCCTTTGAAGCTTTCTTT
CASSSQGAAFEAFF
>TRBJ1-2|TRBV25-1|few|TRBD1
TGTGCCAGCAGTGACGGGACAGGGGTGCGAGGCTACACCTTC
CASSDGTGVRGYTF
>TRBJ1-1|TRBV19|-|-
TGTGCCAGTAGTTTATCAGGGTTGGGGAACACTGAAGCTTTCTTT
CASSLSGLGNTEAFF
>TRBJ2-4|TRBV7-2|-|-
TGTGCCAGCAGCTTGCGAACAGTGAACATTCAGTACTTC
CASSLRTVNIQYF
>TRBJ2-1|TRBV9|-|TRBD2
TGTGCCAGCAGCGTACCCCTCGGAGGACTAGCGGGTTTAAATGAGCAGTTCTTC
CASSVPLGGLAGLNEQFF
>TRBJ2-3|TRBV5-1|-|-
TGCGCCAGCAGCTTGGGGAGTCTAGGGGGCACAGATACGCAGTATTTT
CASSLGSLGGTDTQYF
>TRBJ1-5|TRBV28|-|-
TGTGCCAGCAACGGGGCGGGGCGGGGCTATCAGCCCCAGCATTTT
CASNGAGRGYQPQHF
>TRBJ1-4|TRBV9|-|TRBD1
TGTGCCAGCAGCCCAGGACAGGACCCCAGTGAAAAACTGTTTTTT
CASSPGQDPSEKLFF
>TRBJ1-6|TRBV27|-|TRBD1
TGTGCCAGCAGTCTTGGACAGGGCCCTTGGGGTTCACCCCTCCACTTT
CASSLGQGPWGSPLHF
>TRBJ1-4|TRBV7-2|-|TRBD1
TGTGCCAGCAGCTTACCAGGGGGAGAATATGAAAAACTGTTTTTT
CASSLPGGEYEKLFF
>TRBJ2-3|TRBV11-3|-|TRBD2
TGTGCCAGCAGCCCGGGACTAGCAGCAGATACGCAGTATTTT
CASSPGLAADTQYF
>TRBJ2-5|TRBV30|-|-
TGTGCCTGGAGTTCACGGACTGTCCAATACTTC
CAWSSRTVQYF
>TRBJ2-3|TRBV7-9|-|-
TGTGCCAGCAGCCAAGCTGGGAGGCGGACAGATACGCAGTATTTT
CASSQAGRRTDTQYF
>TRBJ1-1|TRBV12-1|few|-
TGTGCCAGCAGCCCGAGGGTAGGGAACGATGAAGCTTTCTTT
CASSPRVGNDEAFF
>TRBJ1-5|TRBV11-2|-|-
TGTGCCAGCAGCTTAGATTCTGTCCAGCCCCAGCATTTT
CASSLDSVQPQHF
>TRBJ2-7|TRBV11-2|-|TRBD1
TGTGCCAGCAGCTTAGACAACTTCGGGACAGCCTACGAGCAGTACTTC
CASSLDNFGTAYEQYF
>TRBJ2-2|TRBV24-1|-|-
TGTGCCACCGGCCCCGGCAGGGGGGCTATTGGCGGGGAGCTGTTTTTT
CATGPGRGAIGGELFF
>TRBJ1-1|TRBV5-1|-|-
TGCGCCAGCAGCCCTACACTGACAGGAACCATGAACACTGAAGCTTTCTTT
CASSPTLTGTMNTEAFF
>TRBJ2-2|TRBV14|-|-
TGTGCCAGCAGCCAAGTCCCATGGTCGTCTTCGACAGGGAACACCGGGGAGCTGTTTTTT
CASSQVPWSSSTGNTGELFF
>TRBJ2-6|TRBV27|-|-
TGTGCCAGCAGCGAGGTGAGCTCTGGGGCCAACGTCCTGACTTTC
CASSEVSSGANVLTF
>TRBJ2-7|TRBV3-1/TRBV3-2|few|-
TGTGCCAGCAGCCAAAACAGGGAAAGTCCCTACGAGCAGTACTTC
CASSQNRESPYEQYF
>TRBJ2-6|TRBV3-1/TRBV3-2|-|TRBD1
TGTGCCAGCAGCCGACCCGTAACAGGGGAAACTGGGGCCAACGTCCTGACTTTC
CASSRPVTGETGANVLTF
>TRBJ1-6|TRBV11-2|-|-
TGTGCCAGCAGCTTAGGGCCACAGGGCCTCACTAATTCACCCCTCCACTTT
CASSLGPQGLTNSPLHF
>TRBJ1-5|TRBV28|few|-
TGTGCCAGCAGTTTGCCTGGGCAGAGCAATCAGCCCCAGCATTTT
CASSLPGQSNQPQHF
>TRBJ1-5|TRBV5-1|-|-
TGCGCCAGCAGCCCAACGGGGGGTAACAATCAGCCCCAGCATTTT
CASSPTGGNNQPQHF
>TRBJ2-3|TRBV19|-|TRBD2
TGTGCCAGTAGTCTAGGACTAGCGGGGGGGATCACAGATACGCAGTATTTT
CASSLGLAGGITDTQYF
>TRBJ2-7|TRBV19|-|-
TGTGCCAGTAGTATCACTTCGGACAGATACGAGCAGTACTTC
CASSITSDRYEQYF
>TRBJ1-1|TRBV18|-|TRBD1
TGTGCCAGCTCCCGAACCGGGACAGGGATAAACACTGAAGCTTTCTTT
CASSRTGTGINTEAFF
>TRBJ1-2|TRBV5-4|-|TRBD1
TGTGCCAGCAGCCTTACTACAGGGGCTGGCTACACCTTC
CASSLTTGAGYTF
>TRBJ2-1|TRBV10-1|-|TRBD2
TGCGCCAGCAGTGAGTCGACTCTAGCGGGAAGGGAGCAGTTCTTC
CASSESTLAGREQFF
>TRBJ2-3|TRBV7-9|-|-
TGTGCCAGCAGCTTAGTTTTTTCGGGAGTATCCACAGATACGCAGTATTTT
CASSLVFSGVSTDTQYF
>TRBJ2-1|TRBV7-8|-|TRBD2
TGTGCCAGCAGACTAGCGGGAAACTACAATGAGCAGTTCTTC
CASRLAGNYNEQFF
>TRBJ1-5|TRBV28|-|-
TGTGCCAGCAGTAACAATTATAGCAATCAGCCCCAGCATTTT
CASSNNYSNQPQHF
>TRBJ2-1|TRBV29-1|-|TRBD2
TGCAGCGTAAGGCCCGGGAGGCATGAGCAGTTCTTC
CSVRPGRHEQFF
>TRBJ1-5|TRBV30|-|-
TGTGCCTGGAGCCAACACGGCGGAACGCGGCCCCAGCATTTT
CAWSQHGGTRPQHF
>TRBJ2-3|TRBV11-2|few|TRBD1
TGTGCCAGCAGCGCTTACTCGTCGGGACAGCTCACAGATACGCAGTATTTT
CASSAYSSGQLTDTQYF
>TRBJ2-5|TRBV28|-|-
TGTGCCAGCAGACCAACCCGAGCTGGGACCCAGTACTTC
CASRPTRAGTQYF
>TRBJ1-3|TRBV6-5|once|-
TGTGCCAGCGGGGGACTGAACTCTGGAAACACCATATATTTT
CASGGLNSGNTIYF
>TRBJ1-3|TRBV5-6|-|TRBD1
TGTGCCAGCAGAGAAACAGGGGCTGTGGGGAACACCATATATTTT
CASRETGAVGNTIYF
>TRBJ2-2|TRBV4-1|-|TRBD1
TGCGCCAGCAGCCAAGTTGGTACAGGGGGCCGGAACACCGGGGAGCTGTTTTTT
CASSQVGTGGRNTGELFF
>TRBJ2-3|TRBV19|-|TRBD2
TGTGCCAGTAGTAAAACTAGCGGGAGGATTGGAGATACGCAGTATTTT
CASSKTSGRIGDTQYF
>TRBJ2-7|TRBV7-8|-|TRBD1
TGTGCCAGCAGCTTAGAAGCGACAGGGCCCTCCTACGAGCAGTACTTC
CASSLEATGPSYEQYF
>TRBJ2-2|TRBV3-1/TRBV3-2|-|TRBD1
TGTGCCAGCAGCCAACGGGGACAGTACACCGGGGAGCTGTTTTTT
CASSQRGQYTGELFF
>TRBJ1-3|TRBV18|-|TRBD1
TGTGCCAGCTCAGGGACAGGGTCCGGAAACACCATATATTTT
CASSGTGSGNTIYF
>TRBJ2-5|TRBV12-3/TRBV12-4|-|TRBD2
TGTGCCAGCAGACGGGGACTAGGAGAGACCCAGTACTTC
CASRRGLGETQYF
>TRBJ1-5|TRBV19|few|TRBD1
TGTGCCAGTAGACCGAGAGACAGGGGAGGTGGACAGCCCCAGCATTTT
CASRPRDRGGGQPQHF
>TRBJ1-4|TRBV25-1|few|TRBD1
TGTGCCAGCAGTTCCCGGGACAGGGTAGGGGGGGAAAAACTGTTTTTT
CASSSRDRVGGEKLFF
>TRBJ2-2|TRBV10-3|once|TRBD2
TGTGCCATCAGTGAAACTAGCGGGGGCTACCTAACCGGGGAGCTGTTTTTT
CAISETSGGYLTGELFF
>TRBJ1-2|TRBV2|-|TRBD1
TGTGCCAGCAACAGGGGATTAGAAGGTGGCTACACCTTC
CASNRGLEGGYTF
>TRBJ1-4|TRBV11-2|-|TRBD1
TGTGCCAGCAGCTTAGCGGGACAGGGTAATGAAAAACTGTTTTTT
CASSLAGQGNEKLFF
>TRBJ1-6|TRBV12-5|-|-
TGTGCTAGTGGTTTGTACGACAGTTCGAATTCACCCCTCCACTTT
CASGLYDSSNSPLHF
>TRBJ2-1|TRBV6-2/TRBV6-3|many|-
TGTGCCAGCAGTTACTCCCCCTTGGGTGGCGGGATCTACAATGAGCAGTTCTTC
CASSYSPLGGGIYNEQFF